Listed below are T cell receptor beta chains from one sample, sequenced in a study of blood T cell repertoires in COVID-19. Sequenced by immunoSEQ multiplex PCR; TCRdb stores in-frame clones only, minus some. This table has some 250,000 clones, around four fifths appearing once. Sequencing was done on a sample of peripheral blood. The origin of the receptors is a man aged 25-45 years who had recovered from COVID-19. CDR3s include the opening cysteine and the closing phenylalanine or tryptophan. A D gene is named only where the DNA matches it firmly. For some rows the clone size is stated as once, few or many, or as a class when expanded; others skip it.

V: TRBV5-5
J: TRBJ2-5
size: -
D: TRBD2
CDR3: CASSLGGLAGGPETQYF
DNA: TGTGCCAGCAGCCTTGGCGGCCTAGCGGGGGGGCCCGAGACCCAGTACTTC

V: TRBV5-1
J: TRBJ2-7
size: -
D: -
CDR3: CASSLVGGPRGYEQYF
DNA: TGCGCCAGCAGCTTGGTTGGCGGACCACGGGGGTACGAGCAGTACTTC

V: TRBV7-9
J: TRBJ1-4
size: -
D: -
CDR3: CASRIENEKLFF
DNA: TGTGCCAGCAGAATAGAGAATGAAAAACTGTTTTTT

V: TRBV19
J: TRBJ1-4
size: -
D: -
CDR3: CASSIQDRPHEKLFF
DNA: TGTGCCAGTAGTATTCAAGACAGGCCACATGAAAAACTGTTTTTT

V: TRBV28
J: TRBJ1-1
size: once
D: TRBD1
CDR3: CASRPPSRQGTWVWLNTEAFF
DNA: TGTGCCAGCAGACCCCCCTCCCGACAGGGGACCTGGGTTTGGCTGAACACTGAAGCTTTCTTT

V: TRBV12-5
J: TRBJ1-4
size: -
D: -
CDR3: CASGLRLAASKSVGEKLFF
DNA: TGTGCTAGTGGTTTACGACTCGCGGCAAGTAAGAGCGTTGGTGAAAAACTGTTTTTT

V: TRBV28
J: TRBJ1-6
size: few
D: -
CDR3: CASSLAGEASPLHF
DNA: TGTGCCAGCAGTTTAGCGGGAGAAGCTTCACCCCTCCACTTT

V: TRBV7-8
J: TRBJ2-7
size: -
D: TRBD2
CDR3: CASSIGPGGVYEQYF
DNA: TGTGCCAGCAGCATAGGTCCGGGGGGGGTCTACGAGCAGTACTTC

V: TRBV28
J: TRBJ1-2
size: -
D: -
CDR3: CASSPSRGRGGYTF
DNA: TGTGCCAGCAGCCCTTCCAGGGGTCGAGGGGGCTACACCTTC

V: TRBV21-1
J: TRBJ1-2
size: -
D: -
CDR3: CASSPLVYVYGYTF
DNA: TGTGCCAGCAGCCCCCTCGTATATGTTTATGGCTACACCTTC

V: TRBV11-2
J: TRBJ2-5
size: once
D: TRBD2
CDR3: CASSLTGTSGETQYF
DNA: TGTGCCAGCAGCCTAACCGGGACTAGCGGCGAGACCCAGTACTTC

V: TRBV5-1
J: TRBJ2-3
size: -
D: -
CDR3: CASSLRTLSTDTQYF
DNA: TGCGCCAGCAGCCTAAGGACTCTTAGCACAGATACGCAGTATTTT

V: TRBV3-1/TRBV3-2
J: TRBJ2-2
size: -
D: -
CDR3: CASTGAGELFF
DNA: TGTGCCAGCACGGGGGCCGGGGAGCTGTTTTTT

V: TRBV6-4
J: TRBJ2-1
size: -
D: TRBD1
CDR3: CASSYRDRGLDEQFF
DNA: TGTGCCAGCAGTTACCGGGACAGGGGGCTAGATGAGCAGTTCTTC

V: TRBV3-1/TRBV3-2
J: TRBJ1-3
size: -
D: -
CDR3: CASSQSASRAKSGNTIYF
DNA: TGTGCCAGCAGCCAAAGTGCAAGCAGGGCAAAGTCTGGAAACACCATATATTTT

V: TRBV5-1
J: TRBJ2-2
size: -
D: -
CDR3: CASSLRGNGELFF
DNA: TGCGCCAGCAGCTTACGGGGAAACGGGGAGCTGTTTTTT

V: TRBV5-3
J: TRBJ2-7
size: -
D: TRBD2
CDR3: CAIPGGLSYEQYF
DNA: TGTGCCATCCCGGGAGGGCTCTCCTACGAGCAGTACTTC

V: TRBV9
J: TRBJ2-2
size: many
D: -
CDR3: CASSADKGPTGELFF
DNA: TGTGCCAGCAGCGCCGATAAGGGGCCCACCGGGGAGCTGTTTTTT

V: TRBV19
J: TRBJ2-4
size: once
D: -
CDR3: CASSIGSQNIQYF
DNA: TGTGCCAGTAGTATCGGTTCGCAAAACATTCAGTACTTC

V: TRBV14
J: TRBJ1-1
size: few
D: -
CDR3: CASSQKQRNTEAFF
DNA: TGTGCCAGCAGCCAGAAACAGAGGAACACTGAAGCTTTCTTT

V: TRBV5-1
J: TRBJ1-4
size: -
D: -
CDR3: CASSPGQTNEKLFF
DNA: TGCGCCAGCAGCCCAGGACAGACTAATGAAAAACTGTTTTTT

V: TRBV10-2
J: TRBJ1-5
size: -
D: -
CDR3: CASRSAGGNQPQHF
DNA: TGCGCCAGCAGGTCTGCCGGGGGCAATCAGCCCCAGCATTTT

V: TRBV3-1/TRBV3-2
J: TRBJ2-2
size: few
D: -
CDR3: CASSQDLRDGELFF
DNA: TGTGCCAGCAGCCAAGATCTCAGGGACGGGGAGCTGTTTTTT

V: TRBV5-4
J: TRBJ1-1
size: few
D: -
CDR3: CASSLANEAFF
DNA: TGTGCCAGCAGCTTGGCTAACGAAGCTTTCTTT